This TCR beta chain was identified during a study of shared clonotypes between healthy human individuals. About the research overall: The study enrolled a couple of women and three men aged 18 to 49. The study used three CD4 naive, three CD4 memory, two CD8 naive and one CD8 memory plate per donor. Findings and caveats of the study: Though the depth was large, rarefaction showed that sorted-subset sequencing was incomplete.

Concerning this clone itself: The antigen remains undetermined.

The length of the CDR3 is 15 residues. With V trimmed by 0 bases and J by 2 bases, 3 bases remained unmatched. Germline lookup yields CDR1 LNHDA and CDR2 SQIVND (reference sequence). Source study methods: ImmunoSEQ junction-only sequences lacked quality scores, so their filtering differed. TCRdb keeps only in-frame clones here, not all; method: immunoSEQ multiplex PCR. That table is the source of V, J and clone size, and D and trimming were worked out from the DNA. The sample yields 600,000 or so clones, approximately 95% seen once. Terminally differentiated effector memory CD45RA+ cells were left out of the naive CD8 fraction, which was CD45RO-negative and positively selected for CCR7.

This chain links TRBV19 with TRBJ2-7; 8 nucleotides align to TRBD1. Sequencing was done on a sample of naive CD8+ T cells sorted from blood. This TCR was recovered from a woman aged 25 to 39 in good health. The CDR3 nucleotides are TGTGCCAGTAGTATAGATGGACAGGGTCCCTACGAGCAGTACTTC. This codes for CASSIDGQGPYEQYF.